The TCR beta chain described here comes from a study of metastatic and nonmetastatic thyroid tumors. About the research overall: The authors compared repertoires across blood and tumor or nodule tissue from malignant and benign thyroid patients. General observations from the study: Versus benign nodules, malignant thyroid tumors reportedly had significantly higher TCR beta diversity, in blood and tumor.

This clone showed up many times. Antigen: not known. The sample holds other DNA sequences that translate to the same CDR3. Ahead of thyroid surgery, no patient had received treatment of any kind. TCRdb re-processed the PCR reads through MiXCR. Of approximately 20,000 clones detected, around a quarter appear once; the ten largest clones hold 8% to 11%. Germline V gives CDR1 SGDLS, CDR2 YYNGEE. CDR3 length equals 15 residues. J gave up 2 bases and V 2 bases, and 3 bases lay outside the gene matches. The sample taken for sequencing was tumor tissue. The TCR sequence derives from a female donor with papillary thyroid cancer or a benign thyroid nodule (not recorded which). Some clones in this sample may be carry-over from other donors' samples. V usage is TRBV9 and J usage is TRBJ2-1; 8 nucleotides align to TRBD2. In DNA form, the CDR3 reads TGTGCCAGCAGCGTTAGCGGGATCGCCTACAATGAGCAGTTCTTC. Protein sequence: CASSVSGIAYNEQFF.